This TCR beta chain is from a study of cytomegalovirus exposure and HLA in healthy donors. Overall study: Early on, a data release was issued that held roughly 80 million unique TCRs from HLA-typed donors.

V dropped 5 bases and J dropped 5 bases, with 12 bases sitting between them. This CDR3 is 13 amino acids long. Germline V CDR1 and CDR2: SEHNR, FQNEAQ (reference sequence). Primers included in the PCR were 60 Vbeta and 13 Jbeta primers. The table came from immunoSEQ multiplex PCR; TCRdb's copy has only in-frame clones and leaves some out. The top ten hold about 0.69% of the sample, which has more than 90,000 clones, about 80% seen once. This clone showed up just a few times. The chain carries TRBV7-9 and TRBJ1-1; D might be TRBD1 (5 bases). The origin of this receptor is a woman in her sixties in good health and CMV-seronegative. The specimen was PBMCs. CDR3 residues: CASSPVGGTEAFF. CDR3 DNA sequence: TGTGCCAGCAGCCCCGTGGGGGGGACTGAAGCTTTCTTT.